The rows below give T cell receptor beta chains drawn from one sample of a study of blood T cell repertoires in COVID-19. The table came from immunoSEQ multiplex PCR; TCRdb's copy has only in-frame clones and leaves some out. The profile shows about 16,000 clones, around 87% of them singletons. The sample was peripheral blood. These receptors all come from a human donor in a cohort sampled during active COVID-19. The CDR3 runs from the conserved cysteine through the conserved F or W. A D gene is named only where the DNA matches it firmly. The listing skips clone size in some rows; elsewhere it reads once, few, many or a size class.

d_call | j_call | v_call | clone_size | cdr3_nt | cdr3_aa
. | TRBJ1-2 | TRBV19 | . | TGTGCCAGTAGTACGAACAGGGTGGAAGGCTACACCTTC | CASSTNRVEGYTF
. | TRBJ1-2 | TRBV2 | . | TGTGCCAGCAGTGAAAGGGAGGCCGTATCCGGCTACACCTTC | CASSEREAVSGYTF
TRBD2 | TRBJ2-5 | TRBV11-3 | . | TGTGCCAGCAGCGCGAATAGCGGGGGAACACAAGAGACCCAGTACTTC | CASSANSGGTQETQYF
TRBD1 | TRBJ2-1 | TRBV7-2 | . | TGTGCCAGCAGCTCACAGGGGGCGGAGAATGAGCAGTTCTTC | CASSSQGAENEQFF
. | TRBJ2-3 | TRBV5-8 | . | TGTGCCAGCAGACCCTGGACAACTCCCACAGATACGCAGTATTTT | CASRPWTTPTDTQYF
. | TRBJ2-1 | TRBV5-6 | . | TGTGCCAGCAGCTCCCCAGGAGGGTCTGAGCAGTTCTTC | CASSSPGGSEQFF
TRBD1 | TRBJ2-7 | TRBV18 | . | TGTGCCAGCTCACGGGACAGGACCTACGAGCAGTACTTC | CASSRDRTYEQYF
. | TRBJ1-2 | TRBV15 | . | TGTGCCACCAGCAGCCTGGGGACAAGCTATGGCTACACCTTC | CATSSLGTSYGYTF
. | TRBJ1-4 | TRBV7-9 | . | TGTGCCAGCAGCCCGGGAAGGGGGGAAAAACTGTTTTTT | CASSPGRGEKLFF
. | TRBJ1-5 | TRBV11-1 | . | TGTGCCAGCAGCTTAGGTTTGGGGCGGCCCCAGCATTTT | CASSLGLGRPQHF
. | TRBJ2-2 | TRBV19 | once | TGTGCCAGTAGTGCGGGCCCGGGACTTGGCTCCGGGGAGCTGTTTTTT | CASSAGPGLGSGELFF
. | TRBJ1-2 | TRBV5-6 | once | TGTGCCAGCAGCTTGCGTGGGAGGCGGGCAGTAACTAACTATGGCTACACCTTC | CASSLRGRRAVTNYGYTF
. | TRBJ2-7 | TRBV7-6 | . | TGTGCCAGCAGCTTAGCAGGGAGCGAGCAGTACTTC | CASSLAGSEQYF
TRBD1 | TRBJ2-3 | TRBV27 | . | TGTGCCAGCAGTTTTACCTCGGGACAGAGCCAAGATACGCAGTATTTT | CASSFTSGQSQDTQYF
. | TRBJ1-4 | TRBV3-1/TRBV3-2 | . | TGTGCCAGCAGCCACGGACAGACTAATGAAAAACTGTTTTTT | CASSHGQTNEKLFF
TRBD2 | TRBJ2-1 | TRBV15 | . | TGTGCCACCAGTCCCGAGCTGGGGACTAGCATCGGCAATGAGCAGTTCTTC | CATSPELGTSIGNEQFF
TRBD1 | TRBJ2-2 | TRBV24-1 | . | TGTGCCACCAGTGATTTCGGACAGGGTGGGACCGGGGAGCTGTTTTTT | CATSDFGQGGTGELFF
TRBD2 | TRBJ2-2 | TRBV7-3 | . | TGTGCCAGCAGCTTAAATAGCCCACAAGGTAAGCGGGGGTCGAACACCGGGGAGCTGTTTTTT | CASSLNSPQGKRGSNTGELFF
TRBD1 | TRBJ1-4 | TRBV19 | . | TGTGCCAGTAGTCCCCTCGGGGCGGAGGGGGCGAAAAAACTGTTTTTT | CASSPLGAEGAKKLFF
TRBD1 | TRBJ1-6 | TRBV4-2 | . | TGTGCCAGCAGCTCCGACAGGGGCTATAATTCACCCCTCCACTTT | CASSSDRGYNSPLHF
. | TRBJ1-4 | TRBV2 | . | TGTGCCAGCAGTGTAGGGTCAGGGGAAGCCGAAAAACTGTTTTTT | CASSVGSGEAEKLFF
. | TRBJ2-7 | TRBV4-3 | . | TGCGCCAGCAGCCAAGAACGGGTCCGCTACGAGCAGTACTTC | CASSQERVRYEQYF
. | TRBJ1-1 | TRBV3-1/TRBV3-2 | . | TGTGCCAGCAGCCAAAAAATTGAAGGGGATGAAGCTTTCTTT | CASSQKIEGDEAFF
. | TRBJ1-1 | TRBV19 | . | TGTGCCAGTACCCAGCGGGGGCCGAACACTGAAGCTTTCTTT | CASTQRGPNTEAFF
. | TRBJ2-5 | TRBV5-6 | . | TGTGCCAGCAGCTTAACAGGGATCCAAGAGACCCAGTACTTC | CASSLTGIQETQYF
. | TRBJ2-3 | TRBV6-5 | . | TGTGCCAGCTGCCTCGGGGGACCTAGCACAGATACGCAGTATTTT | CASCLGGPSTDTQYF
. | TRBJ2-2 | TRBV29-1 | . | TGCAGCGTTACCGGGACACTAAACACCGGGGAGCTGTTTTTT | CSVTGTLNTGELFF
. | TRBJ2-3 | TRBV4-2 | . | TGTGCCAGCAGCCAAGAAGGAGTTACGCAGTATTTT | CASSQEGVTQYF
. | TRBJ1-2 | TRBV6-5 | . | TGTGCCAGCGGTCAACAGGGTAGTACTGGAGGCTACACCTTC | CASGQQGSTGGYTF
TRBD1 | TRBJ2-1 | TRBV4-1 | . | TGCGCCAGCAGCCCATCCGGGACAGGGGGCGGCGATGAGCAGTTCTTC | CASSPSGTGGGDEQFF
TRBD1 | TRBJ1-5 | TRBV6-2/TRBV6-3 | . | TGTGCCAGCAGTTACGGGACAGTGAAGCCCCAGCATTTT | CASSYGTVKPQHF
. | TRBJ1-6 | TRBV6-6 | . | TGTGCCAGCAGTTACTCGGCCGATTCACCCCTCCACTTT | CASSYSADSPLHF
. | TRBJ2-3 | TRBV5-1 | . | TGCGCCAGCAGCTTGGCCGAGGTTGGCACAGATACGCAGTATTTT | CASSLAEVGTDTQYF
TRBD1 | TRBJ2-7 | TRBV27 | . | TGTGCCAGCGCAACAAGGACAGGTTCCGTAGAGTACTTC | CASATRTGSVEYF
. | TRBJ2-3 | TRBV5-1 | . | TGCGCCAGCAGCTCCCTAGCAGGGGTGGCAGATACGCAGTATTTT | CASSSLAGVADTQYF
. | TRBJ2-2 | TRBV2 | once | TGTGCCAGCAGACTATCAAACACCGGGGAGCTGTTTTTT | CASRLSNTGELFF
TRBD1 | TRBJ1-2 | TRBV7-3 | . | TGTGCCAGCAGCTTTAACGACAGGGGCTATGGCTACACCTTC | CASSFNDRGYGYTF
. | TRBJ2-7 | TRBV7-9 | . | TGTGCCAGCAGCTTAAGTCGCGGGGGCCGGGCTACCAACTACGAGCAGTACTTC | CASSLSRGGRATNYEQYF
. | TRBJ2-2 | TRBV4-2 | . | TGTGCCAGCAGCCCCGATAGGGGGAACACCGGGGAGCTGTTTTTT | CASSPDRGNTGELFF
. | TRBJ2-1 | TRBV7-3 | . | TGTGCCAGCAGCTCTGAGCCATCTCGGAGATATGAGCAGTTCTTC | CASSSEPSRRYEQFF
. | TRBJ2-7 | TRBV5-6 | . | TGTGCCAGCAGCTCGTACAGGGGGGGTTCCTACGAGCAGTACTTC | CASSSYRGGSYEQYF
TRBD1 | TRBJ1-2 | TRBV29-1 | . | TGCAGCGTTGCAGGGGGCGTCTATGGCTACACCTTC | CSVAGGVYGYTF
. | TRBJ2-3 | TRBV4-3 | . | TGCGCCAGCAGCTTCCGCCGTGGACAGAGCACAGATACGCAGTATTTT | CASSFRRGQSTDTQYF
TRBD1 | TRBJ2-7 | TRBV6-5 | . | TGTGCCAGCAGTTACACTGGACAGGGAGCCGAGCAGTACTTC | CASSYTGQGAEQYF
. | TRBJ2-7 | TRBV2 | . | TGTGCCAGCAGTGAAGCGCGGGGCCGGGACGAGCAGTACTTC | CASSEARGRDEQYF
. | TRBJ2-1 | TRBV9 | . | TGTGCCAGCAGCGTACAGGTAGGGGACAATGAGCAGTTCTTC | CASSVQVGDNEQFF
TRBD2 | TRBJ2-1 | TRBV3-1/TRBV3-2 | . | TGTGCCAGCAGCCCGACTAGCGGGGGGGCAGTTCTTCCCTACAATGAGCAGTTCTTC | CASSPTSGGAVLPYNEQFF
. | TRBJ2-5 | TRBV6-6 | . | TGTGCCAGCAGTTACCGGCAGGGGACCACCAGGGAGACCCAGTACTTC | CASSYRQGTTRETQYF
. | TRBJ2-7 | TRBV4-1 | . | TGCGCCAGCAGCCAAGACTCCGGGACAACCTACGAGCAGTACTTC | CASSQDSGTTYEQYF
. | TRBJ1-6 | TRBV2 | . | TGTGCCAGCAGCCCCGACAGTAGGAATTCACCCCTCCACTTT | CASSPDSRNSPLHF
. | TRBJ1-1 | TRBV3-1/TRBV3-2 | . | TGTGCCAGCAGCCAAGATTTTGGCCGAGGGCCCAGGAACACTGAAGCTTTCTTT | CASSQDFGRGPRNTEAFF
. | TRBJ2-3 | TRBV30 | . | TGTGCCTGTCATCTAAAGGGGGTGGGGAAAGGAGATACGCAGTATTTT | CACHLKGVGKGDTQYF
. | TRBJ2-2 | TRBV21-1 | . | TGTGCCAGCAGCAGCACGGGACAGGGGATCACCGGGGAGCTGTTTTTT | CASSSTGQGITGELFF